The 25 T cell receptor beta chains below come from one sample, sequenced in a study of T-cell memory formation after mild COVID-19. Using its own MiXCR run on the 5' RACE reads, TCRdb lists one record per CDR3 protein. The data contain fewer than 250,000 distinct CDR3 sequences, about 11% of them seen just once; the ten biggest clones take up approximately 3%. The sequencing sample was made of PBMCs or a T cell subset sorted from them (not recorded which). The receptors shown here come from a man aged 18 to 30 who had mild COVID-19 (a few samples of this study predate the infection). Cell type and time point are not known.

This clonotype was counted between two and nine times. The V gene is TRBV11-2, the J gene TRBJ2-2; D ambiguous. Germline values: CDR1 SGHAT, CDR2 FQNNGV. Trimming removed 3 bases from V and 3 bases from J, with 2 bases in between. The CDR3 has 12 amino acids. The CDR3 here is CASSFHTGELFF. The CDR3 nucleotides are TGTGCCAGCAGCTTTCACACCGGGGAGCTGTTTTTT.

This clonotype was seen at least ten times. This chain joins TRBV20-1 and TRBJ2-1; 14 bases line up with TRBD2. CDR3 length equals 14 residues. Germline values: CDR1 DFQATT, CDR2 SNEGSKA (reference sequence). The V gene end was trimmed by 5 bases and the J gene end by 8 bases; junction bases not matched to a gene: 5. CDR3 amino acids: CSALRLAGGHEQFF. CDR3 DNA sequence: TGCAGTGCTCTACGACTAGCGGGGGGGCATGAGCAGTTCTTC.

This clonotype turned up a few times. This chain links TRBV28 with TRBJ1-2; TRBD1 aligns across 8 bases. The junction had 11 bases not matched to a gene; V was cut back by 9 bases and J by 2 bases. From germline, CDR1 is MDHEN and CDR2 SYDVKM. The CDR3 loop spans 15 amino acids. The CDR3 DNA follows: TGTGCCAGTTGGGTTACAGGGGGTATAAACTATGGCTACACCTTC. The encoded protein is CASWVTGGINYGYTF.

The gene calls are TRBV5-1 and TRBJ2-7; D is ambiguous. The germline V and J ends were trimmed by 6 bases and 7 bases, with 23 bases remaining between them. Germline V gene sequence: CDR1 SGHRS, CDR2 YFSETQ. The CDR3 is 15 residues long. The CDR3 sequence is CASNSDPGSRWEQYF. Here the CDR3 DNA reads TGCGCCAGCAACTCCGACCCCGGTTCTAGATGGGAGCAGTACTTC.

The rearrangement links TRBV28 to TRBJ1-6; possibly TRBD1 for D (6 bases). CDR3 length equals 18 residues. V was cut by 3 bases and J by 4 bases, with 19 bases left in between. Germline V CDR1 and CDR2: MDHEN, SYDVKM. The CDR3 DNA follows: TGTGCCAGCAGTTTGGGCAGGGGCCTCGACTTTTATAATTCACCCCTCCACTTT. Protein: CASSLGRGLDFYNSPLHF.

The chain combines TRBV6-5 with TRBJ2-6; no clear D gene. In germline, CDR1 is MNHEY, CDR2 SVGAGI. V was pared by 8 bases and J by 0 bases, with 14 bases between. This CDR3 is 16 amino acids long. The CDR3 spells CASGFIWGSGANVLTF. The CDR3 nucleotides are TGTGCCAGCGGGTTTATATGGGGCTCTGGGGCCAACGTCCTGACTTTC.

At least ten counts were recorded for this clonotype. The V gene is TRBV20-1, the J gene TRBJ2-1, with 9 bases matching TRBD2. V lost 6 bases, J lost 9 bases, and 12 bases stayed unmatched. This CDR3 has 14 residues. Germline CDR1 DFQATT, CDR2 SNEGSKA (reference sequence). The CDR3 is CSAPPRTSDAEQFF. The CDR3 DNA reads as TGCAGTGCCCCTCCGAGGACTAGCGATGCTGAGCAGTTCTTC.

The chain employs TRBV9 and TRBJ2-2; TRBD2 aligns across 11 bases. The CDR3 spans 16 residues. J gave up 2 bases and V 4 bases, and 4 bases lay outside the gene matches. CDR1 is SGDLS, CDR2 YYNGEE, per germline. CDR3 DNA: TGTGCCAGCAGCAAGGGACTAGCGGTTAACACCGGGGAGCTGTTTTTT. It specifies CASSKGLAVNTGELFF.

This clonotype was observed a few times. The chain combines TRBV7-3 with TRBJ1-1, with D tentatively TRBD1 (5 bases). Trimming shortened V by 3 bases and J by 2 bases, and 7 bases separated the two germline ends. This CDR3 contains 13 residues. The germline V gene has CDR1 SGHTA and CDR2 FQGTGA. In nucleotides, the CDR3 is TGTGCCAGCAGCTTTAGGACAAACACTGAAGCTTTCTTT. This codes for CASSFRTNTEAFF.

The chain combines TRBV2 with TRBJ1-4; 7 nucleotides agree with TRBD1. Germline V gene data show CDR1 as SNHLY and CDR2 as FYNNEI. Unmatched junction bases numbered 3, after V lost 5 bases and J lost 6 bases. The CDR3 spans 13 residues. In DNA, the CDR3 is TGTGCCAGCAGTACGGGGACAGATGAAAAACTGTTTTTT. It is translated as CASSTGTDEKLFF.

V gene TRBV20-1 combines with J gene TRBJ2-1; 7 positions agree with TRBD1. After removal of 3 bases from V and 5 bases from J, the junction contained 1 base not matched to a gene. This CDR3 spans 12 amino acids. The germline CDR1 and CDR2 sequences are DFQATT and SNEGSKA (reference sequence). Written as DNA, the CDR3 is TGCAGTGCTAGCCAGGGGGACAATGAGCAGTTCTTC. Protein: CSASQGDNEQFF.

In its sample, this clonotype was seen many times. V usage is TRBV6-5 and J usage is TRBJ1-1; D remains unclear. Germline V gives CDR1 MNHEY, CDR2 SVGAGI. Trimming stripped 9 bases from V and 4 bases from J, with 12 bases between. The CDR3 is made up of 12 amino acids. The CDR3 is CASKESGTEAFF. Written as DNA, the CDR3 is TGTGCCAGTAAAGAATCGGGCACTGAAGCTTTCTTT.

This sequence joins TRBV5-1 and TRBJ2-5; 7 bases fit TRBD2. J lost 2 bases, V lost 3 bases, and 10 bases had no gene match. CDR3 length: 16 amino acids. Germline CDR1 is SGHRS and CDR2 is YFSETQ. The CDR3 bases are TGCGCCAGCAGCTGGAACCCCTCCGGGAGGCAAGAGACCCAGTACTTC. Translating gives CASSWNPSGRQETQYF.

This chain connects TRBV27 to TRBJ2-1; D call uncertain. V lost 10 bases and J lost 5, with 18 bases in between. The CDR3 contains 14 residues. Germline V gene sequence: CDR1 MNHEY, CDR2 SMNVEV (reference sequence). Here the CDR3 reads CATLGRQNNNEQFF. In DNA, the CDR3 is TGTGCCACGTTGGGCCGCCAGAATAACAATGAGCAGTTCTTC.

The gene calls are TRBV4-3 and TRBJ2-5; tentatively, D is TRBD1 (5 bases). Between the trimmed V and J ends, which lost 0 bases and 7 bases, there was a span of 12 bases. The CDR3 runs to 14 residues. Germline V gene data show CDR1 as LGHNA and CDR2 as YSLEER. The CDR3 region is CASSQDPGSRTQYF. The CDR3 nucleotides read TGCGCCAGCAGCCAAGATCCAGGGTCCAGGACCCAGTACTTC.

This rearrangement joins TRBV29-1 to TRBJ2-5; a possible D gene is TRBD1 (5 bases). CDR3 length equals 12 residues. Germline V gene lookup returns CDR1 SQVTM and CDR2 ANQGSEA. Trimming pared 5 bases from V and 0 bases from J, leaving 7 bases between. Written as DNA, the CDR3 is TGCAGCGTTTTGACAGACCAAGAGACCCAGTACTTC. Protein: CSVLTDQETQYF.

The chain recombines TRBV21-1 with TRBJ2-7. TRBV21-1 corresponds to a pseudogene. The CDR3 consists of 13 residues. The CDR3 sequence: CASSKALFYEQYF. CDR3 coding DNA: TGTGCCAGCAGCAAAGCGCTGTTCTACGAGCAGTACTTC.

Only a few counts were recorded for this clonotype. The rearrangement links TRBV28 to TRBJ2-3, with TRBD1 matching 8 bases. Germline V gene lookup returns CDR1 MDHEN and CDR2 SYDVKM. The CDR3 extends over 15 amino acids. J gave up 2 bases and V 3 bases, and 4 bases lay outside the gene matches. This CDR3 reads CASSFDRGFTDTQYF. DNA for the CDR3: TGTGCCAGCAGTTTTGACAGGGGCTTCACAGATACGCAGTATTTT.

V usage is TRBV6-2 or TRBV6-3 and J usage is TRBJ1-2; TRBD1 aligns across 8 bases. Per the germline V gene, CDR1 is MNHEY and CDR2 is SVGEGT. The CDR3 loop spans 15 amino acids. With V trimmed by 4 bases and J by 5 bases, 9 bases remained unmatched. CDR3 DNA: TGTGCCAGCAGTTCCACGACAGGGGAAAAGTATGGCTACACCTTC. This encodes CASSSTTGEKYGYTF.

The chain combines TRBV12-3 or TRBV12-4 with TRBJ2-5; D is uncertain. V was cut by 7 bases and J by 5 bases, with 8 bases left in between. The length of the CDR3 is 11 residues. As DNA, the CDR3 is TGTGCCAGCACCTCCCGGGAGACCCAGTACTTC. It codes for CASTSRETQYF.

The chain is built from TRBV20-1 and TRBJ1-2; TRBD1 might be the D (5 bases). V was shortened by 6 bases and J by 4 bases, with 15 bases between the two germline ends. This CDR3 spans 13 amino acids. Germline V gene data show CDR1 as DFQATT and CDR2 as SNEGSKA (reference sequence). The CDR3 is CSALSGGGYGYTF. The CDR3 DNA is TGCAGTGCCCTCTCCGGGGGGGGCTATGGCTACACCTTC.

This clonotype was seen only a few times. This chain connects TRBV5-1 to TRBJ2-2; 12 bases are a match to TRBD2. CDR1 SGHRS and CDR2 YFSETQ come from the germline V gene. J gave up 0 bases and V 1 base, and 4 bases lay outside the gene matches. The CDR3 is made up of 18 amino acids. CDR3 DNA: TGCGCCAGCAGCTTGTTTACTAGCGGGGGGCCGAACACCGGGGAGCTGTTTTTT. Translating it yields CASSLFTSGGPNTGELFF. The full variable domain, completed using reference TRBV5-1 and TRBJ2-2, is KAGVTQTPRYLIKTRGQQVTLSCSPISGHRSVSWYQQTPGQGLQFLFEYFSETQRNKGNFPGRFSGRQFSNSRSEMNVSTLELGDSALYLCASSLFTSGGPNTGELFFGEGSRLTVL.

This clonotype was observed many times. This chain uses TRBV2 with TRBJ2-7, with D perhaps matching TRBD1 (6 bases). Germline V gives CDR1 SNHLY, CDR2 FYNNEI. V was trimmed by 5 bases and J by 1 base, leaving 18 bases between them. This CDR3 is built from 16 residues. The CDR3 DNA is TGTGCCAGCAGTTCAGACCGACAGGCCAGTTCCTACGAGCAGTACGTC. Its translation: CASSSDRQASSYEQYV.

This clonotype came up a few times. The chain recombines TRBV5-1 with TRBJ2-3; 10 bases are shared with TRBD1. Germline CDR1 and CDR2: SGHRS and YFSETQ. CDR3 size: 14 residues. With 4 bases clipped from V and 6 bases from J, the junction kept 5 bases outside the gene matches. DNA of the CDR3: TGCGCCAGCAGCAAACGGACAGGGGGGGATACGCAGTATTTT. Protein sequence: CASSKRTGGDTQYF.

V usage is TRBV12-3 or TRBV12-4 and J usage is TRBJ1-2; maybe TRBD1 (5 bases). This CDR3 contains 14 residues. V dropped 3 bases and J dropped 4 bases, with 12 bases sitting between them. The DNA for the CDR3 is TGTGCCAGCAGTTTTGAGGGGTGGGGCTATGGCTACACCTTC. Its protein is CASSFEGWGYGYTF.